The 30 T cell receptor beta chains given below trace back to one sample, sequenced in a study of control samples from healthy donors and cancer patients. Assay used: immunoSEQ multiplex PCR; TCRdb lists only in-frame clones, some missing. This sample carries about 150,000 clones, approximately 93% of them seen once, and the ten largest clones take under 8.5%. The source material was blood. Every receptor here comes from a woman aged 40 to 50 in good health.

The DNA of the CDR3 is TGCGCCAGCAGTGAGTGCGGTCAGGAGAACACTGAAGCTTTCTTT. Its protein product is CASSECGQENTEAFF. V and J are TRBV10-1 and TRBJ1-1, with D unresolved. Trimming cost V 1 base and J 1 base, with 10 bases left between them. Per the germline V gene, CDR1 is WNHNN and CDR2 is SYGVQD (reference sequence). The CDR3 has 15 amino acids.

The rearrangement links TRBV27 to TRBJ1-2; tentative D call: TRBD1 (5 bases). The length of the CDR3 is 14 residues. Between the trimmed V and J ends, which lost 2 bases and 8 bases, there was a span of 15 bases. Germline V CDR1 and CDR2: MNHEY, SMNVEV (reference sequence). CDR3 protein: CASSLTQDLLGYTF. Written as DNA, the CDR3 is TGTGCCAGCAGTTTAACACAGGATCTGCTGGGCTACACCTTC.

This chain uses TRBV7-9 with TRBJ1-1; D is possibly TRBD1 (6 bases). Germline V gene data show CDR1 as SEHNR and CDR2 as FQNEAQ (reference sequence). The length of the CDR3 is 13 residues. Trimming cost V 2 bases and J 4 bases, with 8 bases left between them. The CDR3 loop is CASSLKGGTEAFF. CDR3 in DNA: TGTGCCAGCAGCTTAAAGGGGGGCACTGAAGCTTTCTTT.

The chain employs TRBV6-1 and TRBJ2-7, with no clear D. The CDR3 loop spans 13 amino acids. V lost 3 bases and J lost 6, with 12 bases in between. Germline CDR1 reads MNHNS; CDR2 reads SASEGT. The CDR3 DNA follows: TGTGCCAGCAGTGATGGAAGAGCTTTCGAGCAGTACTTC. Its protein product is CASSDGRAFEQYF.

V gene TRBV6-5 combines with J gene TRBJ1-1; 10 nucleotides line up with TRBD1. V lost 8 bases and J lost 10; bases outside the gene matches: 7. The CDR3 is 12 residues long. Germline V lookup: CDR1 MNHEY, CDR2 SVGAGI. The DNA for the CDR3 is TGTGCCAGCGCCAGACAGGGGGCAGGAGCTTTCTTT. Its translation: CASARQGAGAFF.

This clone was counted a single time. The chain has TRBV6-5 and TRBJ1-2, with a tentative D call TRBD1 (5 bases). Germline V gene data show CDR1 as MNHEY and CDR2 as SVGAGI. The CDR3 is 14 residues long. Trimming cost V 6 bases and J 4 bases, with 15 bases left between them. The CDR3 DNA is TGTGCCAGCAGGAAACCGGAGGGGAGCTATGGCTACACCTTC. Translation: CASRKPEGSYGYTF.

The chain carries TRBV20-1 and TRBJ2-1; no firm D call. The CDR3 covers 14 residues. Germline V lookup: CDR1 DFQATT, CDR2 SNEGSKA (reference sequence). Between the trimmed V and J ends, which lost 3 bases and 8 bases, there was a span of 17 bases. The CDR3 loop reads CSASGSEPLDEQFF. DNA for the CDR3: TGCAGTGCTAGTGGCAGCGAGCCGTTGGATGAGCAGTTCTTC.

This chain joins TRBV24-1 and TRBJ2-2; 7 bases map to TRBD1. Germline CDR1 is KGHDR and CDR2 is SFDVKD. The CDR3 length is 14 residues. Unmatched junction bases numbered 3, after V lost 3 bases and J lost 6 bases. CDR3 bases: TGTGCCACCAGTGATCGTGACAGGGCCGGGGAGCTGTTTTTT. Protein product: CATSDRDRAGELFF.

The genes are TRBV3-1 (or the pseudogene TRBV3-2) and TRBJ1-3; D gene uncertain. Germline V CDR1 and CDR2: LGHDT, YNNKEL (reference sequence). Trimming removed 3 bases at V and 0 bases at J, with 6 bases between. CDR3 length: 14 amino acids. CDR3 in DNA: TGTGCCAGCAGCCAGACAAACTCTGGAAACACCATATATTTT. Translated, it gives CASSQTNSGNTIYF.

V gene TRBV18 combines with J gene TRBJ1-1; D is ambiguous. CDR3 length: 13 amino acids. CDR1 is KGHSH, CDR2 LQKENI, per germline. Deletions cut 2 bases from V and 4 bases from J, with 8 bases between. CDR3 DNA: TGTGCCAGCTCACCAAGGAGTGGCACTGAAGCTTTCTTT. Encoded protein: CASSPRSGTEAFF. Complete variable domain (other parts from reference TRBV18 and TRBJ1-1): NAGVMQNPRHLVRRRGQEARLRCSPMKGHSHVYWYRQLPEEGLKFMVYLQKENIIDESGMPKERFSAEFPKEGPSILRIQQVVRGDSAAYFCASSPRSGTEAFFGQGTRLTVV.

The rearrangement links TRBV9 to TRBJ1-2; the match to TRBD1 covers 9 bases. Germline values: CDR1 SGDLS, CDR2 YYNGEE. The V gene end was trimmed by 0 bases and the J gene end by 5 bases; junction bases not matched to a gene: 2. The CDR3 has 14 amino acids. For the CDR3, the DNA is TGTGCCAGCAGCGTAGGAGACAGGGGGTATGGCTACACCTTC. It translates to CASSVGDRGYGYTF.

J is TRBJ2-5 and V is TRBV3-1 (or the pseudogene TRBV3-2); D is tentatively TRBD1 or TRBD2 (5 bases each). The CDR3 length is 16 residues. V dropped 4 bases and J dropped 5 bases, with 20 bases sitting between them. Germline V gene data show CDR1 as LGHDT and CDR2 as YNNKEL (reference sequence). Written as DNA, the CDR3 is TGTGCCAGCAGCCGGACCGGGACGGGCGAGTGGGAGACCCAGTACTTC. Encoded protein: CASSRTGTGEWETQYF.

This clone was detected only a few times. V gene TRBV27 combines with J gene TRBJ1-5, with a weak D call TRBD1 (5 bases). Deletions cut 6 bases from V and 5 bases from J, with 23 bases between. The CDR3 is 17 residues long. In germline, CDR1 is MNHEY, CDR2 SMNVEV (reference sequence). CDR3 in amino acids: CASSPPGDIGAHQPQHF. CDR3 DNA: TGTGCCAGCAGCCCCCCTGGCGATATCGGGGCCCATCAGCCCCAGCATTTT.

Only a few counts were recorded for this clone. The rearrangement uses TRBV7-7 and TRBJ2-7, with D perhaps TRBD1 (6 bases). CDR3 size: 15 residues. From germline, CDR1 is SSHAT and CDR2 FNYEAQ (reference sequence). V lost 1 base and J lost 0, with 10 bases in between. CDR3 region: CASSLGQESSYEQYF. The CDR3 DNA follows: TGTGCCAGCAGCTTAGGACAGGAGAGCTCCTACGAGCAGTACTTC.

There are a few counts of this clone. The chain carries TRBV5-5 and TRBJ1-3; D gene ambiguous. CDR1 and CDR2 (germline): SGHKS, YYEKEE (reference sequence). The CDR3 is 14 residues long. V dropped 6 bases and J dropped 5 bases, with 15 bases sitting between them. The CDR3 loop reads CASTAPDVRNTIYF. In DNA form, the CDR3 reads TGTGCCAGCACTGCTCCGGACGTGAGAAACACCATATATTTT.

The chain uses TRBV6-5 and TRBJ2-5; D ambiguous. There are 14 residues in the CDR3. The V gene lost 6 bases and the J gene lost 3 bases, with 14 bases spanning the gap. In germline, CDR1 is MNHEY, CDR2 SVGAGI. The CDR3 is CASRAGSSKETQYF. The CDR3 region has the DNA TGTGCCAGCAGAGCAGGCTCCTCCAAAGAGACCCAGTACTTC.

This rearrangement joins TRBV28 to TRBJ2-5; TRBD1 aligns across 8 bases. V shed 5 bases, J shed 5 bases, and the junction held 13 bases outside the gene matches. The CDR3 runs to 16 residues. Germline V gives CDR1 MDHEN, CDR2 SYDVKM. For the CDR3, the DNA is TGTGCCAGCAGTCCCCCCCAGGGGGCGCATTCGGAGACCCAGTACTTC. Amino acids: CASSPPQGAHSETQYF.

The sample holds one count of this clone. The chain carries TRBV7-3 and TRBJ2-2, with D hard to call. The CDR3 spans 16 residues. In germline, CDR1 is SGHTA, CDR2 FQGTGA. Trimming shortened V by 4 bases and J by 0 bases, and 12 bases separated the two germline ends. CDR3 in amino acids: CASSSYDRANTGELFF. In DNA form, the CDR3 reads TGTGCCAGCAGCTCATACGACCGCGCGAACACCGGGGAGCTGTTTTTT.

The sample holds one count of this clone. CDR3 in amino acids: CASSLGLADKETQYF. For the CDR3, the DNA is TGTGCCAGCAGCTTAGGACTAGCGGATAAAGAGACCCAGTACTTC. The chain uses TRBV11-2 and TRBJ2-5, with 9 nucleotides matching TRBD2. This CDR3 is built from 15 residues. Germline V gene lookup returns CDR1 SGHAT and CDR2 FQNNGV. Unmatched junction bases numbered 3, after V lost 1 base and J lost 3 bases.

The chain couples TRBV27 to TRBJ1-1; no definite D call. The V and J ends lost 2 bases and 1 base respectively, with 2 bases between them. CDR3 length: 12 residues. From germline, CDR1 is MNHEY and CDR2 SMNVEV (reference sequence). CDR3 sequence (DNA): TGTGCCAGCAGTTTAAGGAACACTGAAGCTTTCTTT. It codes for CASSLRNTEAFF.

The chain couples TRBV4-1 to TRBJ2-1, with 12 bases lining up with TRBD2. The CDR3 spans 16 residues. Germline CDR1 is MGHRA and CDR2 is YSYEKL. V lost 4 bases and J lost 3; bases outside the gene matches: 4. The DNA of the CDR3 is TGCGCCAGCAGCCGTGGACTAGCGGGACTCTACAATGAGCAGTTCTTC. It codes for CASSRGLAGLYNEQFF.

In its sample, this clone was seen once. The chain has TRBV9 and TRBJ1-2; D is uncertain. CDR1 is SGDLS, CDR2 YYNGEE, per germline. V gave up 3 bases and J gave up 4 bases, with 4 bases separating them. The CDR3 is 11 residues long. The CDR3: CASSASYGYTF. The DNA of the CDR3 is TGTGCCAGCAGCGCTAGCTATGGCTACACCTTC.

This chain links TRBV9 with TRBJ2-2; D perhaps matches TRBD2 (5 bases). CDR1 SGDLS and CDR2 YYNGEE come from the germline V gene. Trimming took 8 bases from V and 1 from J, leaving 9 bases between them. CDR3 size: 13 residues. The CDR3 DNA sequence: TGTGCCAGTGCTCGGGGGAACACCGGGGAGCTGTTTTTT. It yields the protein CASARGNTGELFF.

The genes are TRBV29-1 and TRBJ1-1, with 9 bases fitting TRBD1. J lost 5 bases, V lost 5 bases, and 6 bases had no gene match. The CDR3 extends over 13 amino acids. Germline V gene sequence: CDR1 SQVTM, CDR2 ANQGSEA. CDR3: CSVRTGGRTEAFF. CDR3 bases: TGCAGCGTTCGCACAGGGGGCAGGACTGAAGCTTTCTTT.

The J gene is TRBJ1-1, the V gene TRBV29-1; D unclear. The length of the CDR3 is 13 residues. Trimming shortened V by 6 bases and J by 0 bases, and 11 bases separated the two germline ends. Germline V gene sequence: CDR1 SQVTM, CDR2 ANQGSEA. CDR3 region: CSVLKRLNTEAFF. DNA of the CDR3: TGCAGCGTGCTTAAGAGGTTGAACACTGAAGCTTTCTTT.

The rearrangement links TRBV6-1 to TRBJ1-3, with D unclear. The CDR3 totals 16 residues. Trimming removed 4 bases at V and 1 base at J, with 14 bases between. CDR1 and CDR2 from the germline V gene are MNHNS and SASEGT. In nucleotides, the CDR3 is TGTGCCAGCAGTGGAACACTACGGATATCTGGAAACACCATATATTTT. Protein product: CASSGTLRISGNTIYF.

The CDR3 here is CASSTHPGQGADTGELFF. The CDR3 DNA reads as TGTGCCAGCAGCACCCATCCGGGACAGGGGGCGGACACCGGGGAGCTGTTTTTT. The rearrangement links TRBV11-2 to TRBJ2-2; TRBD1 matches at 12 bases. Trimming took 5 bases from V and 3 from J; bases not matched to a gene: 10. Germline V gene data show CDR1 as SGHAT and CDR2 as FQNNGV. The length of the CDR3 is 18 residues.

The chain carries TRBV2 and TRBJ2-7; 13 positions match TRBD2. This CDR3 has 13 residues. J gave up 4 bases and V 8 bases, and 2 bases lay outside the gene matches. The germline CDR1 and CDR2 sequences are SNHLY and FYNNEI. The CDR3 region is CASLTSGGYEQYF. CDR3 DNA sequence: TGTGCCAGCCTGACTAGCGGGGGGTACGAGCAGTACTTC.

The CDR3 loop is CAWSGQGDQPQHF. CDR3 DNA sequence: TGTGCCTGGAGTGGGCAGGGAGATCAGCCCCAGCATTTT. The genes are TRBV30 and TRBJ1-5, with D possibly being TRBD1 (5 bases). Trimming pared 1 base from V and 5 bases from J, leaving 9 bases between. The CDR3 is 13 amino acids. From germline, CDR1 is GTSNPN and CDR2 SVGIG (reference sequence).

The CDR3 nucleotides are TGCGCCAGCAGTGAGTCTTCGACCGTGCTATTAGGTCAGCCCCAGCATTTT. This codes for CASSESSTVLLGQPQHF. This chain uses TRBV10-2 with TRBJ1-5; D gene unclear. Between the trimmed V and J ends, which lost 0 bases and 6 bases, there was a span of 18 bases. Germline values: CDR1 WSHSY, CDR2 SAAADI. The CDR3 length is 17 residues.